A selection of T cell receptor beta chains follows, all from one sample in a study of chemoradiotherapy in HPV16-positive cancers. Some clones are missing from TCRdb's copy, which holds only in-frame ones; the method was immunoSEQ multiplex PCR. Of 20,000 or so clones in the sample, approximately 83% were seen once. The source was blood, collected from a patient who underwent chemoradiotherapy. These TCRs come from a human donor with HPV-associated anogenital cancer. Both conserved end residues are part of each CDR3. D genes are given only for firm matches. Expanded clones are given a class, and other clones once, few, many or no size at all.

TRBV25-1	TRBD1	TRBJ1-6	NA	TGCGCCAGCAGTGAGCTGGGACAGCCTTCACCCCTCCACTTT	CASSELGQPSPLHF
TRBV30	NA	TRBJ2-7	NA	TGTGCCTGGAGTTTCCTCAAGAGGGACGAGCAGTACTTC	CAWSFLKRDEQYF
TRBV5-6	NA	TRBJ2-6	NA	TGTGCCAGCAGCGTTACCTCTGGGGCCAACGTCCTGACTTTC	CASSVTSGANVLTF
TRBV7-2	NA	TRBJ1-5	NA	TGTGCCAGCAGCTTAGTTGGGTTGGGCAATCAGCCCCAGCATTTT	CASSLVGLGNQPQHF
TRBV6-5	NA	TRBJ1-3	NA	TGTGCCAGCAGTTACGGAACAGCTTTCTCTGGAAACACCATATATTTT	CASSYGTAFSGNTIYF
TRBV19	TRBD1	TRBJ2-7	NA	TGTGCCAGTAGTAACAGGGGCGGCGAGCAGTACTTC	CASSNRGGEQYF
TRBV7-3	TRBD2	TRBJ2-1	NA	TGTGCCAGCAGCTTTAGGGCGGGAGGGTCCTACAATGAGCAGTTCTTC	CASSFRAGGSYNEQFF
TRBV19	TRBD2	TRBJ2-7	NA	TGTGCCAGTAATAGCGGGGGGCCCTGGTACGAGCAGTACTTC	CASNSGGPWYEQYF
TRBV5-1	TRBD1	TRBJ2-2	NA	TGCGCCAGCAGCGACAGGGGTGGAACCGGGGAGCTGTTTTTT	CASSDRGGTGELFF
TRBV25-1	NA	TRBJ2-5	NA	TGTGCCAGCAGTGATCCCCGGCTACGTCAAGAGACCCAGTACTTC	CASSDPRLRQETQYF
TRBV30	NA	TRBJ1-2	NA	TGTGCCTGGACCGATCAGGTGCTCTATGGCTACACCTTC	CAWTDQVLYGYTF
TRBV6-1	NA	TRBJ2-3	NA	TGTGCCAGCAGTGAAGCGGGGACCACAGATACGCAGTATTTT	CASSEAGTTDTQYF
TRBV2	NA	TRBJ1-1	NA	TGTGCCAGCACCGCGACAGGATTGAACACTGAAGCTTTCTTT	CASTATGLNTEAFF
TRBV5-4	NA	TRBJ2-3	once	TGTGCCAGCAGCCCCGGGGATACGCAGTATTTT	CASSPGDTQYF
TRBV7-6	NA	TRBJ1-5	NA	TGTGCCAGCAGTTACGGGGAGGGGAGGCCCCAGCATTTT	CASSYGEGRPQHF
TRBV5-4	TRBD1	TRBJ1-2	NA	TGTGCCAGCAGGACCGGGACAGGGAACTATGGCTACACCTTC	CASRTGTGNYGYTF
TRBV19	TRBD2	TRBJ2-1	NA	TGTGCCAGTAGTATAGGGCGGGGGAGGGCCTCCTACAATGAGCAGTTCTTC	CASSIGRGRASYNEQFF
TRBV10-3	NA	TRBJ1-5	NA	TGTGCCATCAGTGAGTCAGCCGGGGGGATCAATCAGCCCCAGCATTTT	CAISESAGGINQPQHF
TRBV30	NA	TRBJ1-2	once	TGTGCCTGGAGTGTAAAGGGAAGTCATGGCTACACCTTC	CAWSVKGSHGYTF
TRBV7-2	TRBD2	TRBJ2-1	few	TGTGCCAGCAGCTTAGCGCCGAATAGCGGGGGGCCTTACAATGAGCAGTTCTTC	CASSLAPNSGGPYNEQFF
TRBV2	NA	TRBJ2-2	few	TGTGCCAGCAGTTATGCATCGAACACCGGGGAGCTGTTTTTT	CASSYASNTGELFF
TRBV13	NA	TRBJ1-2	NA	TGTGCCAGCAGCTCCCTGGTCGAGGCAAACTATGGCTACACCTTC	CASSSLVEANYGYTF
TRBV19	NA	TRBJ1-1	NA	TGTGCCAGTAGTATAATCGTAAGCACTGAAGCTTTCTTT	CASSIIVSTEAFF
TRBV14	TRBD2	TRBJ2-2	NA	TGTGCCAGCAGCCAACTAGCGGGGGGGACCGCCGGGGAGCTGTTTTTT	CASSQLAGGTAGELFF
TRBV23-1	NA	TRBJ1-6	NA	TGCGCCAGCAGTCAATCAATAACAGCCCTCTATAATTCACCCCTCCACTTT	CASSQSITALYNSPLHF
TRBV5-6	NA	TRBJ2-1	NA	TGTGCCAGCAGCTTGGCCGTAAACAATGAGCAGTTCTTC	CASSLAVNNEQFF
TRBV7-6	TRBD2	TRBJ2-1	few	TGTGCCAGCAGCTTCCTAGCGGGCTCCTACAATGAGCAGTTCTTC	CASSFLAGSYNEQFF
TRBV19	NA	TRBJ1-1	NA	TGTGCCAGTAGCGAAGGGTGGGTCAGGACTGAAGCTTTCTTT	CASSEGWVRTEAFF
TRBV19	NA	TRBJ2-7	NA	TGTGCCAGTAGTCTTACCCGAGAGGTGCCACTCTCCTACGAGCAGTACTTC	CASSLTREVPLSYEQYF
TRBV5-1	TRBD1	TRBJ2-1	NA	TGCGCCAGCAGCTTAAAGGGGGCTCAGGAAAAAGAGCAGTTCTTC	CASSLKGAQEKEQFF
TRBV27	TRBD1	TRBJ1-1	NA	TGTGCCAGCCAACGGGACAGTTTCTTAATGAACACTGAAGCTTTCTTT	CASQRDSFLMNTEAFF
TRBV7-8	TRBD1	TRBJ1-2	NA	TGTGCCAGCAGCTTAGTGTCAGGGGGCGGCTACACCTTC	CASSLVSGGGYTF
TRBV5-4	TRBD2	TRBJ2-2	NA	TGTGCCAGCAGCTTGGGAGCGGGAGGAGGGACCGGGGAGCTGTTTTTT	CASSLGAGGGTGELFF
TRBV19	NA	TRBJ1-2	NA	TGTGCCAGTAGTACCTTTCCTACGACAGGCTCCTCTGGCTACACCTTC	CASSTFPTTGSSGYTF
TRBV5-1	NA	TRBJ1-5	NA	TGCGCCAGCAGCTTGGTCGGGGATCAGCCCCAGCATTTT	CASSLVGDQPQHF
TRBV18	TRBD1	TRBJ1-6	large	TGTGCCAGCTCACCTAAGACAGGGATTAATTCACCCCTCCACTTT	CASSPKTGINSPLHF
TRBV19	TRBD1	TRBJ1-2	NA	TGTGCCAGTAGTAAGGGGACAGGGGGCGCGAATAGCTATGGCTACACCTTC	CASSKGTGGANSYGYTF
TRBV7-9	NA	TRBJ2-1	once	TGTGCCAGCAGCTTAGCCTCTAGGGGGGTTATGAATGAGCAGTTCTTC	CASSLASRGVMNEQFF
TRBV6-4	NA	TRBJ1-4	NA	TGTGCCAGCAGTGCCGTGGCGGGGGAAAAACTGTTTTTT	CASSAVAGEKLFF
TRBV6-1	TRBD2	TRBJ2-1	once	TGTGCCAGTTCAAAGACTAGCGGGGAGTACAATGAGCAGTTCTTC	CASSKTSGEYNEQFF
TRBV7-2	NA	TRBJ2-5	NA	TGTGCCAGCAGCTTAGGAGCCCCTGAGACCCAGTACTTC	CASSLGAPETQYF
TRBV5-1	NA	TRBJ2-1	NA	TGCGCTACGACAGGAGACAATGAGCAGTTCTTC	CATTGDNEQFF
TRBV5-5	NA	TRBJ1-5	NA	TGTGCCAGCAGCTTGGAGGCAGGGGGCAATCAGCCCCAGCATTTT	CASSLEAGGNQPQHF
TRBV7-2	NA	TRBJ2-7	NA	TGTGCCAGCAGTAGAAAGAGCGAGAGCTCCTACGAGCAGTACTTC	CASSRKSESSYEQYF
TRBV29-1	NA	TRBJ1-1	NA	TGCAGCGTCCAAAACACAGGGTTCGATCGAGCTTTCTTT	CSVQNTGFDRAFF
TRBV5-1	TRBD2	TRBJ2-7	medium-sized	TGCGCCAGCAGCTTAAGGGTGGGGACTAGCGCGACCGAGCAGTACTTC	CASSLRVGTSATEQYF
TRBV27	NA	TRBJ1-1	NA	TGTGCCAGCAGTTTATCGGGGGGGCACGGCACTGAAGCTTTCTTT	CASSLSGGHGTEAFF
TRBV12-5	TRBD2	TRBJ2-7	NA	TGTGCTAGTGGTTTGGCCGAGGGCCATAGCGGGGGGCGCATAGAGGAGCAGTACTTC	CASGLAEGHSGGRIEEQYF
TRBV5-5	TRBD1	TRBJ2-7	NA	TGTGCCAGCAGCTTGTTTATGGGACAGGGCGACGAGCAGTACTTC	CASSLFMGQGDEQYF
TRBV20-1	NA	TRBJ1-2	NA	TGCAGTGCTACCAGGGAGAGGGGCTACACCTTC	CSATRERGYTF
TRBV5-8	TRBD2	TRBJ2-7	NA	TGTGCCAGCAGCCGTTCAGCGGGGCGAGCCTACGAGCAGTACTTC	CASSRSAGRAYEQYF
TRBV28	NA	TRBJ2-7	NA	TGTGCCAGCAGCTCAGGGGCCAGCTCCTACGAGCAGTACTTC	CASSSGASSYEQYF
TRBV7-9	NA	TRBJ1-6	few	TGTGCCAGCAGCTTAAAGGATCTATATTCACCCCTCCACTTT	CASSLKDLYSPLHF